One sample yielded the 10 T cell receptor beta chains listed below, sequenced in a study of T-cell memory formation after mild COVID-19 (TCRdb year 2021). To prepare the library, 5' RACE was applied. Sequencing relied on an Illumina NovaSeq 6000. TCRdb reanalyzed the raw reads on its own, using fastp at Q25 for trimming and MiXCR for clone calling, and kept in-frame beta chains. Rows merge per CDR3 protein into single entries with the most common DNA and genes. The sample yields around 440,000 distinct CDR3 sequences; 15% to 20% were counted once. 10% to 15% of the sample is in the top ten clones. The sequencing input was PBMCs or a T cell subset sorted from them (not recorded which). These receptors originate from an adult woman who had mild COVID-19 (a few samples of this study predate the infection). The sample titles of this study are shuffled in the database, so cell type and time point are left out; the donor was told from shared clones.

The chain uses TRBV6-1 and TRBJ2-1; no clear D. This CDR3 comprises 15 residues. Trimming removed 2 bases from V and 6 bases from J, with 14 bases in between. Germline V gene lookup returns CDR1 MNHNS and CDR2 SASEGT. DNA for the CDR3: TGTGCCAGCAGTGAACTCCGCGAGTCCAGCAATGAGCAGTTCTTC. Its protein product is CASSELRESSNEQFF.

The chain couples TRBV5-5 to TRBJ2-3; possible D gene TRBD2, 7 bases. Trimming pared 7 bases from V and 0 bases from J, leaving 18 bases between. Germline-derived CDR1 and CDR2 are SGHKS and YYEKEE (reference sequence). The CDR3 contains 16 residues. The CDR3 reads CASHGGALISTDTQYF. The CDR3 DNA follows: TGTGCCAGCCATGGGGGGGCGTTGATTAGCACAGATACGCAGTATTTT.

As concerns this clonotype: A much bigger clone sits one base away, suggesting this may be a read error. The V and J genes are TRBV9 and TRBJ2-5, with 10 bases matching TRBD2. CDR3 length: 15 amino acids. Per germline, CDR1 SGDLS and CDR2 YYNGEE. J lost 5 bases, V lost 0 bases, and 4 bases had no gene match. The CDR3 protein is CASSVEASGSETQYF. The DNA of the CDR3 is TGTGCCAGCAGCGTAGAGGCTAGCGGGAGTGAGACCCAGTACTTC.

This clonotype appeared a few times. The chain carries TRBV6-4 and TRBJ2-1, with 10 bases fitting TRBD1. The CDR3 spans 15 residues. The V gene's germline CDR1 is MRHNA and CDR2 SNTAGT. The ends lost 9 bases at V and 4 bases at J; junction bases unmatched: 9. The CDR3 here is CARWGQGITYNEQFF. In DNA form, the CDR3 reads TGTGCCAGATGGGGACAGGGGATAACGTACAATGAGCAGTTCTTC.

The V call is TRBV12-3 or TRBV12-4, the J call TRBJ1-1; D unresolved. The CDR3 length is 15 residues. The V end lost 5 bases, the J end lost 1 base, and 14 bases lay between the germline ends. DNA of the CDR3: TGTGCCAGCAGTCCCTTTCAGACACCGAACACTGAAGCTTTCTTT. Encoded protein: CASSPFQTPNTEAFF.

The rearrangement joins TRBV7-9 to TRBJ2-1; weak D call: TRBD2 (5 bases). The CDR3 has 12 residues. Germline assignment: CDR1 SEHNR and CDR2 FQNEAQ (reference sequence). Trimming removed 1 base from V and 12 bases from J, with 10 bases in between. The CDR3 sequence is CASSLETSGQFF. The CDR3 DNA reads TGTGCCAGCAGCTTAGAGACCAGCGGGCAGTTCTTC.

The chain carries TRBV6-5 and TRBJ2-7, with 7 bases that match TRBD2. CDR3 size: 16 residues. The V segment lost 2 bases and the J segment 2 bases; nucleotides outside the gene matches: 9. The V gene's germline CDR1 is MNHEY and CDR2 SVGAGI. The CDR3 nucleotides are TGTGCCAGCAGTTACCCATCCGGGACTAAGACCTACGAGCAGTACTTC. Protein sequence: CASSYPSGTKTYEQYF.

The chain carries TRBV7-8 and TRBJ2-1; the D is unclear. The germline V and J ends were trimmed by 2 bases and 8 bases, with 7 bases remaining between them. Germline CDR1 SGHVS, CDR2 FQNEAQ. This CDR3 comprises 12 residues. CDR3 coding DNA: TGTGCCAGCAGCTTAAGATGGCATGAGCAGTTCTTC. Translation gives CASSLRWHEQFF.

This rearrangement joins TRBV4-1 to TRBJ2-2; possible D gene TRBD1, 6 bases. CDR3 length: 16 residues. V dropped 4 bases and J dropped 1 base, with 13 bases sitting between them. CDR1 and CDR2 (germline): MGHRA, YSYEKL. DNA of the CDR3: TGCGCCAGCAGCCGGGGGCAGGGAATGAACACCGGGGAGCTGTTTTTT. It specifies CASSRGQGMNTGELFF.

This clonotype was seen a few times. The chain has TRBV12-3 or TRBV12-4 and TRBJ2-7; D uncertain. The CDR3 totals 12 residues. V was cut by 7 bases and J by 2 bases, with 9 bases left in between. The CDR3 region is CASTGVPYEQYF. CDR3 nucleotides: TGTGCCAGCACGGGTGTTCCCTACGAGCAGTACTTC.